One and the same sample provided the 23 T cell receptor beta chains below, sequenced in a study of cytomegalovirus exposure and HLA in healthy donors. Clones were read by immunoSEQ multiplex PCR, and TCRdb kept only the in-frame ones, dropping some. Among some 240,000 clones listed, around four fifths were seen once. Specimen: PBMCs. These receptors were obtained from a woman between 18 and 30 years old in good health and CMV-seronegative.

This clone was seen a single time. The chain uses TRBV7-9 and TRBJ1-1, with no clear D. V dropped 1 base and J dropped 7 bases, with 7 bases sitting between them. Germline V gives CDR1 SEHNR, CDR2 FQNEAQ (reference sequence). The CDR3 is made up of 12 amino acids. This CDR3 reads CASSLEVDEAFF. The CDR3 DNA reads as TGTGCCAGCAGCTTAGAAGTGGATGAAGCTTTCTTT.

V gene TRBV9 combines with J gene TRBJ2-1; D not resolved. The length of the CDR3 is 12 residues. Trimming took 4 bases from V and 5 from J, leaving 7 bases between them. Germline V CDR1 and CDR2: SGDLS, YYNGEE. For the CDR3, the DNA is TGTGCCAGCAGCATGGGAAACAATGAGCAGTTCTTC. Translated, it gives CASSMGNNEQFF.

This chain links TRBV6-1 with TRBJ1-2; unclear D gene. Looked up from germline, CDR1 is MNHNS and CDR2 is SASEGT. The V and J ends lost 0 bases and 3 bases respectively, with 5 bases between them. The CDR3 sequence is 13 residues long. CDR3 protein: CASSEALHYGYTF. CDR3 coding DNA: TGTGCCAGCAGTGAAGCGCTCCACTATGGCTACACCTTC.

J is TRBJ1-2 and V is TRBV2, with D uncertain. Germline V CDR1 and CDR2: SNHLY, FYNNEI. CDR3 size: 13 residues. With 6 bases removed from V and 4 bases from J, the gap between germline ends came to 12 bases. CDR3 residues: CASRQTYLYGYTF. CDR3 DNA: TGTGCCAGCAGACAGACGTACCTCTATGGCTACACCTTC.

Turning to this clone: Other DNA variants within this sample encode the same CDR3. The chain couples TRBV18 to TRBJ2-5; D ambiguous. The germline CDR1 and CDR2 sequences are KGHSH and LQKENI. CDR3 length equals 13 residues. The ends were cut back, 0 bases at V and 1 base at J, with 3 bases in the middle. The CDR3 here is CASSPPSQETQYF. The CDR3 nucleotides are TGTGCCAGCTCACCACCGTCCCAAGAGACCCAGTACTTC.

This sequence joins TRBV5-1 and TRBJ2-5, with 7 bases aligning to TRBD2. The germline V gene encodes CDR1 SGHRS and CDR2 YFSETQ. There are 15 residues in the CDR3. With V trimmed by 4 bases and J by 3 bases, 9 bases remained unmatched. The CDR3: CASSHAWGGKETQYF. The CDR3 nucleotides are TGCGCCAGCAGCCACGCGTGGGGGGGGAAAGAGACCCAGTACTTC.

This rearrangement joins TRBV7-2 to TRBJ2-7; tentatively, D is TRBD1 (6 bases). Germline values: CDR1 SGHTA, CDR2 FQGNSA. This CDR3 spans 16 amino acids. V shed 7 bases and J shed 2 bases, with 21 bases lying between them. The CDR3 coding sequence is TGTGCCAGCACCTGGGACGGGTCGACAGGTCCCTACGAGCAGTACTTC. Translation gives CASTWDGSTGPYEQYF.

The chain couples TRBV9 to TRBJ2-7; D ambiguous. Germline CDR1 SGDLS, CDR2 YYNGEE. The CDR3 is made up of 15 amino acids. V was pared by 0 bases and J by 1 base, with 11 bases between. The CDR3: CASSVAAQKSYEQYF. DNA for the CDR3: TGTGCCAGCAGCGTAGCTGCGCAGAAATCCTACGAGCAGTACTTC.

This rearrangement joins TRBV6-1 to TRBJ1-1, with D perhaps TRBD1 (5 bases). Germline CDR1 MNHNS, CDR2 SASEGT. This CDR3 is 15 amino acids long. The V and J ends lost 4 bases and 2 bases respectively, with 14 bases between them. In DNA form, the CDR3 reads TGTGCCAGCAGTGCCCGGGACGGTAGAAACACTGAAGCTTTCTTT. It specifies CASSARDGRNTEAFF.

This clone appeared a few times. Other DNA variants within this sample encode the same CDR3. The rearrangement joins TRBV6-5 to TRBJ2-1; no clear D. The CDR3 length is 11 residues. Germline CDR1 is MNHEY and CDR2 is SVGAGI. V was shortened by 5 bases and J by 7 bases, with 6 bases between the two germline ends. The CDR3 DNA follows: TGTGCCAGCAGTCTCGGGAATGAGCAGTTCTTC. Translation gives CASSLGNEQFF.

This clone was picked up one time. The chain is built from TRBV18 and TRBJ2-7; D remains ambiguous. Trimming removed 3 bases at V and 0 bases at J, with 6 bases between. Germline CDR1 reads KGHSH; CDR2 reads LQKENI. The CDR3 totals 13 residues. For the CDR3, the DNA is TGTGCCAGCTCACCCGACACCTCCTACGAGCAGTACTTC. It encodes CASSPDTSYEQYF. Based on the CDR3 plus reference TRBV18 and TRBJ2-7, the full variable domain is NAGVMQNPRHLVRRRGQEARLRCSPMKGHSHVYWYRQLPEEGLKFMVYLQKENIIDESGMPKERFSAEFPKEGPSILRIQQVVRGDSAAYFCASSPDTSYEQYFGPGTRLTVT.

This chain joins TRBV5-5 and TRBJ2-7; the D gene could be TRBD1 or TRBD2 (7 bases each). CDR1 is SGHKS and CDR2 is YYEKEE in the germline V gene (reference sequence). The length of the CDR3 is 15 residues. The V and J ends lost 6 bases and 1 base respectively, with 17 bases between them. The CDR3 here is CASTPGRGGSYEQYF. For the CDR3, the DNA is TGTGCCAGCACCCCCGGCAGGGGGGGATCCTACGAGCAGTACTTC.

This clone turned up a few times. In DNA, the CDR3 is TGTGCCAGCAGCCCTACGTCGGAGGGCTACACCTTC. This sequence encodes CASSPTSEGYTF. The chain combines TRBV7-9 with TRBJ1-2; D remains ambiguous. V lost 5 bases and J lost 8, with 12 bases in between. The germline V gene encodes CDR1 SEHNR and CDR2 FQNEAQ (reference sequence). This CDR3 comprises 12 residues.

The rearrangement joins TRBV10-3 to TRBJ2-4, with D perhaps TRBD1 (5 bases). The CDR3 spans 15 residues. The V end lost 3 bases, the J end lost 5 bases, and 14 bases lay between the germline ends. Germline V gene lookup returns CDR1 ENHRY and CDR2 SYGVKD. The CDR3: CAISDRRQTENIQYF. The CDR3 bases are TGTGCCATCAGTGATCGTAGACAGACAGAAAACATTCAGTACTTC.

The J gene is TRBJ1-4, the V gene TRBV18; D gene ambiguous. The CDR3 covers 14 residues. V was trimmed by 1 base and J by 6 bases, leaving 9 bases between them. Germline V CDR1 and CDR2: KGHSH, LQKENI. The DNA for the CDR3 is TGTGCCAGCTCACCACAGCTCGGGGATGAAAAACTGTTTTTT. Residues: CASSPQLGDEKLFF.

This clone was counted only a few times. The chain has TRBV28 and TRBJ1-2, with D uncertain. The CDR3 length is 16 residues. Germline CDR1 reads MDHEN; CDR2 reads SYDVKM. Deletions cut 0 bases from V and 4 bases from J, with 15 bases between. CDR3 in amino acids: CASSLWASGGGYGYTF. The DNA of the CDR3 is TGTGCCAGCAGTTTATGGGCCTCGGGCGGAGGCTATGGCTACACCTTC.

As regards this clone: Since a far larger clone is one base different, this is likely a read error. V gene TRBV5-4 combines with J gene TRBJ2-2; 10 bases match TRBD2. Germline lookup yields CDR1 SGHNT and CDR2 YYREEE (reference sequence). The junction had 0 bases not matched to a gene; V was cut back by 0 bases and J by 4 bases. This CDR3 has 15 residues. This CDR3 reads CASSLASGGTGELFF. The CDR3 region has the DNA TGTGCCAGCAGCTTGGCTAGCGGGGGCACCGGGGAGCTGTTTTTT.

This clone was seen a handful of times. The genes are TRBV11-3 and TRBJ2-7, with D possibly matching TRBD2 (6 bases). The CDR3 is 13 residues long. CDR1 and CDR2 from the germline V gene are SGHNT and YENEEA. V was shortened by 2 bases and J by 5 bases, with 10 bases between the two germline ends. The CDR3 nucleotides read TGTGCCAGCAGCTTATCGTGGAGGGACGAGCAGTACTTC. Amino acid sequence: CASSLSWRDEQYF.

The J gene is TRBJ1-3, the V gene TRBV13, with 8 nucleotides matching TRBD1. Looked up from germline, CDR1 is PRHDT and CDR2 is FYEKMQ (reference sequence). The length of the CDR3 is 14 residues. Trimming cost V 8 bases and J 6 bases; bases outside gene matches: 9. The CDR3 loop reads CASGGQGGENTIYF. The DNA for the CDR3 is TGTGCCAGCGGAGGACAGGGAGGAGAAAACACCATATATTTT.

The rearrangement joins TRBV5-1 to TRBJ2-7, with 9 positions matching TRBD1. V trimming: 4 bases; J trimming: 4 bases; junction bases outside the gene matches: 3. Germline V gene lookup returns CDR1 SGHRS and CDR2 YFSETQ. This CDR3 has 13 residues. CDR3 in DNA: TGCGCCAGCAGCAGGGACAGGGCGTACGAGCAGTACTTC. Encoded protein: CASSRDRAYEQYF.

The rearrangement joins TRBV27 to TRBJ1-5, with a possible D match to TRBD1 (5 bases). V lost 8 bases and J 4 bases, leaving 9 bases between the germline ends. The CDR3 extends over 12 amino acids. Germline V gene data show CDR1 as MNHEY and CDR2 as SMNVEV (reference sequence). The CDR3 sequence is CASGQGNQPQHF. DNA for the CDR3: TGTGCCAGCGGTCAGGGTAATCAGCCCCAGCATTTT.

The chain couples TRBV5-6 to TRBJ2-7, with TRBD2 matching 9 bases. The CDR3 is made up of 13 amino acids. From germline, CDR1 is SGHDT and CDR2 YYEEEE. Trimming removed 7 bases from V and 2 bases from J; junction bases left unmatched: 4. This chain's CDR3 is CASLAGRTYEQYF. The CDR3 DNA reads as TGTGCCAGCCTAGCGGGGAGGACCTACGAGCAGTACTTC.

The chain has TRBV10-3 and TRBJ1-1; D ambiguous. This CDR3 spans 16 amino acids. The V gene lost 6 bases and the J gene lost 1 base, with 18 bases spanning the gap. The germline gives CDR1 ENHRY, CDR2 SYGVKD. The DNA for the CDR3 is TGTGCCATCAGGTCTACACGAAGGGAGGGGAACACTGAAGCTTTCTTT. Amino acids: CAIRSTRREGNTEAFF.